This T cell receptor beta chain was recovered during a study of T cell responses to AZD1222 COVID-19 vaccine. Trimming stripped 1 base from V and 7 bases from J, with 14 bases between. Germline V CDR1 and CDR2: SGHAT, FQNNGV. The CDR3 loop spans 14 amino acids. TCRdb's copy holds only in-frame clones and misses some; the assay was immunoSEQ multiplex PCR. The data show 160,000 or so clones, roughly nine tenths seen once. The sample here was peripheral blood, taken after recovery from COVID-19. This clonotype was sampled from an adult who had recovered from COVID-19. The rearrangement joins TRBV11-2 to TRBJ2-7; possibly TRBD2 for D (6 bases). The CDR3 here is CASSLAFRGREQYF. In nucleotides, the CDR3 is TGTGCCAGCAGCTTAGCATTTCGAGGGAGGGAGCAGTACTTC. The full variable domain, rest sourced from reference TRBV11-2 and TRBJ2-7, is EAGVAQSPRYKIIEKRQSVAFWCNPISGHATLYWYQQILGQGPKLLIQFQNNGVVDDSQLPKDRFSAERLKGVDSTLKIQPAKLEDSAVYLCASSLAFRGREQYFGPGTRLTVT.